This T cell receptor (beta chain) appears in the sequencing data of a study of control samples from healthy donors and cancer patients. Profiled with immunoSEQ multiplex PCR; TCRdb holds only in-frame clones, not every one. The table lists tens of thousands of clones, around 85% of them singletons. Germline lookup yields CDR1 SGHNT and CDR2 YYREEE (reference sequence). The CDR3 is 14 amino acids. The V and J ends lost 8 bases and 0 bases respectively, with 15 bases between them. This TCR derives from a man between 65 and 80 years old with lung cancer. The sample comprised PBMCs. The chain combines TRBV5-4 with TRBJ2-7; tentatively, D is TRBD2 (6 bases). The CDR3 region has the DNA TGTGCCAGTAAACCGGGACTCTCCTCCTACGAGCAGTACTTC. Its translation: CASKPGLSSYEQYF.